The 20 T cell receptor beta chains below come from one sample, sequenced in a study of blood T cell repertoires in COVID-19 (dated by TCRdb to 2018 to 2021). The protocol used for the library was the immunoSEQ multiplex PCR assay. Drawn from immuneACCESS, this table holds only the in-frame rearrangements with V and J called that TCRdb kept. Clones are partly lost; checked studies trace under half to an unresolved V gene and leave the rest unexplained. This sample is represented by about 23,000 clones; about nine tenths of them were singletons. The ten top clones hold roughly 18% of the sample. The sample comprised peripheral blood. These receptors were obtained from a human donor in a cohort sampled during active COVID-19.

This clone has only a few counts. The chain's CDR3 is CALRGPGGTIYF. The CDR3 DNA is TGTGCCCTTCGGGGGCCCGGGGGGACCATATATTTT. This chain links TRBV19 with TRBJ1-3, with TRBD1 as a possible D gene (6 bases). CDR1 is LNHDA, CDR2 SQIVND, per germline (reference sequence). The CDR3 totals 12 residues. Trimming removed 11 bases from V and 10 bases from J, with 18 bases in between.

This chain connects TRBV7-2 to TRBJ1-4; perhaps TRBD1 as D (6 bases). Germline loops: CDR1 SGHTA, CDR2 FQGNSA. V was trimmed by 0 bases and J by 2 bases, leaving 13 bases between them. The CDR3 spans 17 residues. As DNA, the CDR3 is TGTGCCAGCAGCTTAGCGGGGGGGGCTACTACTAATGAAAAACTGTTTTTT. Its translation is CASSLAGGATTNEKLFF.

The V call is TRBV3-1 (or the pseudogene TRBV3-2), the J call TRBJ2-3; 10 nucleotides align to TRBD1. CDR1 and CDR2 from the germline V gene are LGHDT and YNNKEL (reference sequence). Trimming took 3 bases from V and 3 from J; bases not matched to a gene: 3. The length of the CDR3 is 15 residues. The CDR3 nucleotides read TGTGCCAGCAGCCAGACAGGGGGCGGGACAGATACGCAGTATTTT. It translates to CASSQTGGGTDTQYF.

V and J are TRBV3-1 (or the pseudogene TRBV3-2) and TRBJ1-1, with 9 bases identical to TRBD1. J gave up 11 bases and V 5 bases, and 9 bases lay outside the gene matches. This CDR3 comprises 13 residues. CDR1 and CDR2 from the germline V gene are LGHDT and YNNKEL (reference sequence). CDR3 protein: CASSSRDRALAFF. CDR3 in DNA: TGTGCCAGCAGCAGCCGGGACAGGGCTCTCGCTTTCTTT.

CDR3 nucleotide sequence: TGTGCCAGCAGCTTGGACAGGGGGAGAGGTGGCTACACCTTC. Amino acids: CASSLDRGRGGYTF. The J gene is TRBJ1-2, the V gene TRBV5-4, with TRBD1 identical over 8 bases. Trimming took 0 bases from V and 7 from J; bases not matched to a gene: 5. Germline CDR1 and CDR2: SGHNT and YYREEE (reference sequence). The CDR3 spans 14 residues.

This chain links TRBV19 with TRBJ1-1; D is perhaps TRBD1 (5 bases). V lost 7 bases and J 5 bases, leaving 14 bases between the germline ends. The germline gives CDR1 LNHDA, CDR2 SQIVND (reference sequence). The CDR3 runs to 13 residues. CDR3 nucleotides: TGTGCCAGTACCCAACGGGGGGGGACTGAAGCTTTCTTT. Translation: CASTQRGGTEAFF.

The V call is TRBV18, the J call TRBJ2-2; possibly TRBD1 for D (6 bases). This CDR3 has 15 amino acids. The V gene lost 3 bases and the J gene lost 7 bases, with 15 bases spanning the gap. CDR1 is KGHSH, CDR2 LQKENI, per germline. In DNA, the CDR3 is TGTGCCAGCTCACCCAGGACAGCCCCCAGCGGGGAGCTGTTTTTT. Encoded protein: CASSPRTAPSGELFF.

V gene TRBV2 combines with J gene TRBJ2-3, with 10 bases identical to TRBD2. The V and J ends lost 6 bases and 1 base, in that order; junction bases with no gene match: 7. CDR3 length: 16 residues. The germline gives CDR1 SNHLY, CDR2 FYNNEI. CDR3 sequence (DNA): TGTGCCAGCAGGAGCGGTCTAGCGGGGGGCACAGATACGCAGTATTTT. The encoded protein is CASRSGLAGGTDTQYF. Variable domain in full (rest from reference TRBV2 and TRBJ2-3): EPEVTQTPSHQVTQMGQEVILRCVPISNHLYFYWYRQILGQKVEFLVSFYNNEISEKSEIFDDQFSVERPDGSNFTLKIRSTKLEDSAMYFCASRSGLAGGTDTQYFGPGTRLTVL.

The chain recombines TRBV12-5 with TRBJ1-2; tentative D call: TRBD1 (5 bases). Per germline, CDR1 LGHNT and CDR2 FRNRAP. The CDR3 is made up of 13 amino acids. The V end was cut by 1 base, the J end by 3 bases, with 6 bases between. CDR3 loop: CASGLAGDYGYTF. CDR3 in DNA: TGTGCTAGTGGTTTGGCGGGGGACTATGGCTACACCTTC.

The chain carries TRBV27 and TRBJ2-2; no reliable D call. V was shortened by 2 bases and J by 1 base, with 5 bases between the two germline ends. CDR3 length: 14 amino acids. Germline-derived CDR1 and CDR2 are MNHEY and SMNVEV (reference sequence). CDR3 amino acids: CASSLSWNTGELFF. Written as DNA, the CDR3 is TGTGCCAGCAGTTTAAGCTGGAACACCGGGGAGCTGTTTTTT.

This clone has more than one count but fewer than ten. The chain employs TRBV10-1 and TRBJ1-5; D unclear. CDR3 length equals 12 residues. The V end lost 3 bases, the J end lost 5 bases, and 5 bases lay between the germline ends. Germline loops: CDR1 WNHNN, CDR2 SYGVQD (reference sequence). CDR3 sequence reads: CASSDTDQPQHF. The DNA of the CDR3 is TGCGCCAGCAGTGACACAGATCAGCCCCAGCATTTT.

The chain has TRBV12-3 or TRBV12-4 and TRBJ2-7; weak D call: TRBD1 (5 bases). Trimming pared 3 bases from V and 7 bases from J, leaving 13 bases between. The CDR3 runs 13 residues. CDR3: CASSFVGAWEQYF. The CDR3 region has the DNA TGTGCCAGCAGTTTTGTAGGGGCGTGGGAGCAGTACTTC.

This chain's CDR3 is CASSPEGTGGENTEAFF. The CDR3 nucleotides are TGTGCCAGCAGCCCAGAGGGGACAGGGGGCGAGAACACTGAAGCTTTCTTT. The chain recombines TRBV7-9 with TRBJ1-1, with 12 bases fitting TRBD1. The V gene's germline CDR1 is SEHNR and CDR2 FQNEAQ (reference sequence). V was clipped by 5 bases and J by 1 base; unmatched bases: 8. The CDR3 is made up of 17 amino acids.

This clone was counted only a few times. The V and J genes are TRBV10-3 and TRBJ1-6; maybe TRBD1 (6 bases). The CDR3 has 12 amino acids. Trimming cost V 6 bases and J 8 bases, with 8 bases left between them. Germline CDR1 and CDR2: ENHRY and SYGVKD. CDR3 nucleotide sequence: TGTGCCATCAGGGACAGCGATTCACCCCTCCACTTT. It translates to CAIRDSDSPLHF.

V and J are TRBV3-1 (or the pseudogene TRBV3-2) and TRBJ2-7; possibly TRBD1 for D (6 bases). Germline V gene lookup returns CDR1 LGHDT and CDR2 YNNKEL (reference sequence). V was pared by 5 bases and J by 0 bases, with 14 bases between. This CDR3 has 15 residues. This CDR3 reads CASSARDTVSYEQYF. DNA of the CDR3: TGTGCCAGCAGCGCCCGGGACACCGTCTCCTACGAGCAGTACTTC.

The V call is TRBV6-4, the J call TRBJ2-7; 7 nucleotides line up with TRBD1. Trimming at V came to 5 bases and at J to 1 base, leaving 2 bases not matched to a gene. Germline assignment: CDR1 MRHNA and CDR2 SNTAGT. This CDR3 has 13 residues. CDR3 sequence: CASSLDRSYEQYF. The CDR3 DNA sequence: TGTGCCAGCAGTTTGGACAGGTCCTACGAGCAGTACTTC.

The chain is built from TRBV6-5 and TRBJ1-1; a weak D match, TRBD1 (5 bases). The germline V gene has CDR1 MNHEY and CDR2 SVGAGI. This CDR3 is built from 13 residues. Trimming removed 6 bases from V and 1 base from J, with 9 bases in between. The CDR3 sequence: CASRRGANTEAFF. Written as DNA, the CDR3 is TGTGCCAGCAGGCGCGGGGCGAACACTGAAGCTTTCTTT.

V gene TRBV7-9 combines with J gene TRBJ1-1; D possibly corresponds to TRBD1 (5 bases). The CDR3 is 14 residues long. Looked up from germline, CDR1 is SEHNR and CDR2 is FQNEAQ (reference sequence). V was pared by 2 bases and J by 0 bases, with 7 bases between. The CDR3 here is CASSLRGMNTEAFF. The CDR3 coding sequence is TGTGCCAGCAGCTTAAGGGGAATGAACACTGAAGCTTTCTTT.

This clone showed up just a few times. V and J are TRBV18 and TRBJ2-2; TRBD1 might be the D (6 bases). The CDR3 has 16 residues. Trimming took 3 bases from V and 3 from J, leaving 14 bases between them. Germline CDR1 and CDR2: KGHSH and LQKENI. The CDR3 region is CASSPLTAGDTGELFF. The CDR3 DNA reads TGTGCCAGCTCACCGCTAACCGCAGGGGACACCGGGGAGCTGTTTTTT.

The CDR3 reads CASSLMAGGTDTQYF. The DNA for the CDR3 is TGTGCCAGCAGCTTAATGGCAGGGGGCACAGATACGCAGTATTTT. V gene TRBV7-9 combines with J gene TRBJ2-3; a possible D gene is TRBD1 (6 bases). Trimming took off 2 bases at V and 1 base at J, with 10 bases between the two ends. The CDR3 is made up of 15 amino acids. Germline V CDR1 and CDR2: SEHNR, FQNEAQ (reference sequence).